This is a list of T cell receptor beta chains from one sample in a study of T-cell reconstitution after alpha-beta-depleted transplantation in children. TCRdb passed the PCR reads through MiXCR, listing each CDR3 protein once. The profile shows roughly 300,000 distinct CDR3 sequences, approximately 10% of them singletons. The sequences come from PBMCs from the stem cell graft donor, collected from the stem cell graft. Receptor source: a human donor who donated a stem cell graft to a child with acute lymphoblastic leukemia. The CDR3 runs from the conserved cysteine through the conserved F or W. A D gene is named only where the DNA matches it firmly. Clone size is given for some rows only: seen once, a few or many times, or a class if the clone is expanded.

cdr3_aa: CASGGLSSTDTQYF
cdr3_nt: TGTGCCAGCGGGGGCCTATCGAGCACAGATACGCAGTATTTT
v_call: TRBV11-2
clone_size: many
j_call: TRBJ2-3
d_call: NA

cdr3_aa: CASSQAPRESTDTQYF
cdr3_nt: TGTGCCAGCAGCCAAGCTCCCCGGGAGAGCACAGATACGCAGTATTTT
v_call: TRBV4-2
clone_size: NA
j_call: TRBJ2-3
d_call: NA

cdr3_aa: CASSHATGGFEQYF
cdr3_nt: TGTGCCAGCAGCCATGCTACAGGGGGCTTTGAGCAGTACTTC
v_call: TRBV7-2
clone_size: few
j_call: TRBJ2-7
d_call: TRBD1

cdr3_aa: CASSPHGTIPQPQHF
cdr3_nt: TGTGCCAGCAGCCCACATGGGACCATCCCTCAGCCCCAGCATTTT
v_call: TRBV7-9
clone_size: NA
j_call: TRBJ1-5
d_call: NA

cdr3_aa: CASSQTRTVYGYTF
cdr3_nt: TGCGCCAGCAGCCAAACGAGGACAGTGTATGGCTACACCTTC
v_call: TRBV4-1
clone_size: few
j_call: TRBJ1-2
d_call: NA

cdr3_aa: CATQQGAKNIQYF
cdr3_nt: TGTGCCACCCAACAGGGGGCAAAGAACATTCAGTACTTC
v_call: TRBV6-1
clone_size: NA
j_call: TRBJ2-4
d_call: TRBD1

cdr3_aa: CATSDPIYGRHQETQYF
cdr3_nt: TGTGCCACCAGTGACCCCATTTACGGAAGACACCAAGAGACCCAGTACTTC
v_call: TRBV24-1
clone_size: NA
j_call: TRBJ2-5
d_call: NA

cdr3_aa: CASSLGDVKHKLFF
cdr3_nt: TGTGCCAGCAGTTTGGGTGACGTAAAACACAAACTGTTTTTT
v_call: TRBV12-3/TRBV12-4
clone_size: many
j_call: TRBJ1-4
d_call: NA

cdr3_aa: CASSPAQGRREQYF
cdr3_nt: TGTGCCAGCTCACCAGCACAGGGGCGTCGCGAGCAGTACTTC
v_call: TRBV18
clone_size: NA
j_call: TRBJ2-7
d_call: TRBD1

cdr3_aa: CASSREGQGPQETQYF
cdr3_nt: TGTGCCAGCAGCCGAGAGGGACAGGGACCACAAGAGACCCAGTACTTC
v_call: TRBV3-1
clone_size: few
j_call: TRBJ2-5
d_call: TRBD1

cdr3_aa: CASSLRTVSGSGRTWNEQFF
cdr3_nt: TGTGCCAGCAGCTTGCGCACAGTGTCGGGTAGCGGGAGGACCTGGAATGAGCAGTTCTTC
v_call: TRBV11-1
clone_size: NA
j_call: TRBJ2-1
d_call: TRBD2

cdr3_aa: CASSSCPDGPNSPLHF
cdr3_nt: TGTGCCAGCAGTTCCTGTCCGGACGGACCTAATTCACCCCTCCACTTT
v_call: TRBV27
clone_size: NA
j_call: TRBJ1-6
d_call: NA

cdr3_aa: CASSLTLAKNIQYF
cdr3_nt: TGCGCCAGCAGCTTGACTTTAGCCAAAAACATTCAGTACTTC
v_call: TRBV5-1
clone_size: few
j_call: TRBJ2-4
d_call: NA

cdr3_aa: CASSLGRGNNEQFF
cdr3_nt: TGCGCCAGCAGCTTGGGACGAGGGAACAATGAGCAGTTCTTC
v_call: TRBV5-1
clone_size: many
j_call: TRBJ2-1
d_call: NA

cdr3_aa: CASSLTGPNEQFF
cdr3_nt: TGTGCCAGCAGTTTAACAGGGCCCAATGAGCAGTTCTTC
v_call: TRBV6-5
clone_size: many
j_call: TRBJ2-1
d_call: NA

cdr3_aa: CSARGSSGRAGAKNIQYF
cdr3_nt: TGCAGTGCTAGAGGGAGTAGCGGGAGGGCCGGAGCCAAAAACATTCAGTACTTC
v_call: TRBV20-1
clone_size: many
j_call: TRBJ2-4
d_call: TRBD2

cdr3_aa: CSAQRGERVYEQYF
cdr3_nt: TGCAGTGCCCAAAGGGGGGAGAGGGTTTACGAGCAGTACTTC
v_call: TRBV20-1
clone_size: NA
j_call: TRBJ2-7
d_call: NA

cdr3_aa: CASSPTRGLNTGELFF
cdr3_nt: TGCGCCAGCAGCCCCACCAGGGGATTGAACACCGGGGAGCTGTTTTTT
v_call: TRBV4-3
clone_size: many
j_call: TRBJ2-2
d_call: NA

cdr3_aa: CASSPPDSLPYEQYF
cdr3_nt: TGTGCCAGCAGCCCCCCCGACTCCCTACCCTACGAGCAGTACTTC
v_call: TRBV7-9
clone_size: NA
j_call: TRBJ2-7
d_call: NA

cdr3_aa: CASSGGSYEQYF
cdr3_nt: TGTGCCAGCTCCGGCGGGAGCTACGAGCAGTACTTC
v_call: TRBV18
clone_size: many
j_call: TRBJ2-7
d_call: TRBD2

cdr3_aa: CASSLTGAGPQHF
cdr3_nt: TGTGCCAGCAGTTTAACCGGGGCTGGGCCCCAGCATTTT
v_call: TRBV12-3/TRBV12-4
clone_size: NA
j_call: TRBJ1-5
d_call: NA

cdr3_aa: CASSVSTKMDTQYF
cdr3_nt: TGTGCCAGCAGCGTCTCAACGAAGATGGATACGCAGTATTTT
v_call: TRBV9
clone_size: many
j_call: TRBJ2-3
d_call: NA

cdr3_aa: CASEKSGYGYTF
cdr3_nt: TGTGCCAGCGAGAAAAGTGGGTATGGCTACACCTTC
v_call: TRBV3-1
clone_size: few
j_call: TRBJ1-2
d_call: NA

cdr3_aa: CASRAGNSYNSPLHF
cdr3_nt: TGTGCCAGCAGGGCAGGGAACTCCTATAATTCACCCCTCCACTTT
v_call: TRBV7-2
clone_size: few
j_call: TRBJ1-6
d_call: NA

cdr3_aa: CASSQASSGNTIYF
cdr3_nt: TGTGCCAGCAGCCAGGCCAGCTCTGGAAACACCATATATTTT
v_call: TRBV28
clone_size: few
j_call: TRBJ1-3
d_call: NA

cdr3_aa: CASMTRTDLAKNIQYF
cdr3_nt: TGTGCCAGCATGACTCGAACTGATCTAGCCAAAAACATTCAGTACTTC
v_call: TRBV6-4
clone_size: NA
j_call: TRBJ2-4
d_call: NA

cdr3_aa: CASSSGALTRQYF
cdr3_nt: TGTGCCAGCAGCTCGGGAGCTCTGACAAGGCAGTATTTT
v_call: TRBV27
clone_size: few
j_call: TRBJ2-3
d_call: NA

cdr3_aa: CASSLGLAGGPNYNEQFF
cdr3_nt: TGTGCCAGCAGCTTGGGGCTAGCGGGAGGGCCCAATTACAATGAGCAGTTCTTC
v_call: TRBV5-6
clone_size: NA
j_call: TRBJ2-1
d_call: TRBD2

cdr3_aa: CASSLNSGDGQFF
cdr3_nt: TGTGCCAGCAGCTTAAATAGCGGAGACGGGCAGTTCTTC
v_call: TRBV7-2
clone_size: few
j_call: TRBJ2-1
d_call: NA

cdr3_aa: CASSPGLGRDTQYF
cdr3_nt: TGCGCCAGCAGCCCGGGACTAGGTAGAGATACGCAGTATTTT
v_call: TRBV5-1
clone_size: many
j_call: TRBJ2-3
d_call: TRBD2

cdr3_aa: CSAREEGGKTGGEAFF
cdr3_nt: TGCAGTGCTAGAGAGGAAGGAGGGAAGACTGGAGGTGAAGCTTTCTTT
v_call: TRBV20-1
clone_size: NA
j_call: TRBJ1-1
d_call: NA

cdr3_aa: CASSPPRGANVLTF
cdr3_nt: TGTGCCAGCAGCCCCCCTCGTGGGGCCAACGTCCTGACTTTC
v_call: TRBV5-8
clone_size: NA
j_call: TRBJ2-6
d_call: NA

cdr3_aa: CASSFPIGAYNEQFF
cdr3_nt: TGTGCCAGCAGTTTCCCGATCGGGGCCTACAATGAGCAGTTCTTC
v_call: TRBV12-3/TRBV12-4
clone_size: NA
j_call: TRBJ2-1
d_call: NA

cdr3_aa: CARTQRATYNEQFF
cdr3_nt: TGTGCCCGCACCCAGCGCGCGACCTACAATGAGCAGTTCTTC
v_call: TRBV7-2
clone_size: NA
j_call: TRBJ2-1
d_call: NA

cdr3_aa: CASSPGGSGNEKLFF
cdr3_nt: TGCGCCAGCAGCCCCGGGGGGTCGGGCAATGAAAAACTGTTTTTT
v_call: TRBV4-1
clone_size: few
j_call: TRBJ1-4
d_call: NA

cdr3_aa: CAGSWWGDQPQHF
cdr3_nt: TGTGCCGGCAGCTGGTGGGGGGATCAGCCCCAGCATTTT
v_call: TRBV5-5
clone_size: NA
j_call: TRBJ1-5
d_call: NA

cdr3_aa: CASSPGRANTGELFF
cdr3_nt: TGTGCCAGCAGCCCCGGGAGGGCGAACACCGGGGAGCTGTTTTTT
v_call: TRBV7-9
clone_size: few
j_call: TRBJ2-2
d_call: TRBD2

cdr3_aa: CASSRGPFEKLFF
cdr3_nt: TGTGCCAGCAGTAGGGGGCCGTTTGAAAAACTGTTTTTT
v_call: TRBV28
clone_size: few
j_call: TRBJ1-4
d_call: TRBD1

cdr3_aa: CATSRDSASDTQYF
cdr3_nt: TGTGCCACCAGCAGAGATTCGGCCTCAGATACGCAGTATTTT
v_call: TRBV15
clone_size: many
j_call: TRBJ2-3
d_call: NA

cdr3_aa: CASSPPDQPQHF
cdr3_nt: TGTGCCAGCAGCCCCCCCGATCAGCCCCAGCATTTT
v_call: TRBV12-3/TRBV12-4
clone_size: few
j_call: TRBJ1-5
d_call: NA

cdr3_aa: CASSRSSTDTGELFF
cdr3_nt: TGTGCCAGCAGTCGATCTAGCACTGACACCGGGGAGCTGTTTTTT
v_call: TRBV27
clone_size: few
j_call: TRBJ2-2
d_call: NA

cdr3_aa: CASRDRVLEGYEQYF
cdr3_nt: TGTGCCAGCAGGGACAGGGTTTTGGAGGGCTACGAGCAGTACTTC
v_call: TRBV27
clone_size: few
j_call: TRBJ2-7
d_call: TRBD1

cdr3_aa: CSASGTGLTGELFF
cdr3_nt: TGCAGCGCTTCCGGGACAGGGTTAACCGGGGAGCTGTTTTTT
v_call: TRBV29-1
clone_size: many
j_call: TRBJ2-2
d_call: TRBD1

cdr3_aa: CASSQLVKGIEQYF
cdr3_nt: TGCGCCAGCAGCCAATTGGTCAAAGGGATCGAGCAGTACTTC
v_call: TRBV4-3
clone_size: NA
j_call: TRBJ2-7
d_call: NA

cdr3_aa: CSVIQVNTEAFF
cdr3_nt: TGCAGCGTCATACAGGTGAACACTGAAGCTTTCTTT
v_call: TRBV29-1
clone_size: NA
j_call: TRBJ1-1
d_call: NA

cdr3_aa: CASSYGSGNTEAFF
cdr3_nt: TGCGCCAGCAGCTATGGGTCAGGGAACACTGAAGCTTTCTTT
v_call: TRBV4-1
clone_size: few
j_call: TRBJ1-1
d_call: NA

cdr3_aa: CSATGGTGVNEQFF
cdr3_nt: TGCAGTGCTACCGGCGGGACAGGGGTTAATGAGCAGTTCTTC
v_call: TRBV20-1
clone_size: few
j_call: TRBJ2-1
d_call: TRBD1

cdr3_aa: CSVQPLGTGGYEQYF
cdr3_nt: TGCAGCGTCCAACCTTTGGGGACAGGGGGCTACGAGCAGTACTTC
v_call: TRBV29-1
clone_size: NA
j_call: TRBJ2-7
d_call: TRBD1

cdr3_aa: CASSPSGGTDTQYF
cdr3_nt: TGTGCCAGCAGCCCGTCGGGGGGCACAGATACGCAGTATTTT
v_call: TRBV7-9
clone_size: many
j_call: TRBJ2-3
d_call: NA